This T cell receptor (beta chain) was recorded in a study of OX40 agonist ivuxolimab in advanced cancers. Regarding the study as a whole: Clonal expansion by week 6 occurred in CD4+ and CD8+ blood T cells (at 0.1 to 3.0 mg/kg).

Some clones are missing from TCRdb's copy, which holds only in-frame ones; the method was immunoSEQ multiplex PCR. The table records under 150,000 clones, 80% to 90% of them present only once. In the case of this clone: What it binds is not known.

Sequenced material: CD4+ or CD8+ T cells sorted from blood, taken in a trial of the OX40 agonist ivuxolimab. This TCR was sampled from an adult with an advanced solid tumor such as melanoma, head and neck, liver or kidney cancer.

The CDR3: CASSKGLAGGYQETQYF. DNA of the CDR3: TGCGCCAGCAGCAAGGGACTAGCGGGGGGGTACCAAGAGACCCAGTACTTC. V and J are TRBV5-1 and TRBJ2-5, with TRBD2 matching 16 bases. Germline loops: CDR1 SGHRS, CDR2 YFSETQ. This CDR3 contains 17 residues. Unmatched junction bases numbered 3, after V lost 4 bases and J lost 0 bases.